A single sample gave rise to the 12 T cell receptor beta chains below, sequenced in a study of identifying expanded T cells in peripheral blood. Clones were read by immunoSEQ multiplex PCR, and TCRdb kept only the in-frame ones, dropping some. This sample has about 130,000 clones, with around 88% found just once. What was sequenced was blood. The receptors come from a person between 18 and 75 years old in good health.

This chain joins TRBV7-9 and TRBJ2-1; TRBD2 aligns across 7 bases. This CDR3 contains 15 residues. The V segment lost 6 bases and the J segment 4 bases; nucleotides outside the gene matches: 9. Germline lookup yields CDR1 SEHNR and CDR2 FQNEAQ (reference sequence). In DNA, the CDR3 is TGTGCCAGCAGTCTAGGGACTATTGCTTACAATGAGCAGTTCTTC. Amino acids: CASSLGTIAYNEQFF.

The chain uses TRBV18 and TRBJ1-1; D remains unclear. The germline CDR1 and CDR2 sequences are KGHSH and LQKENI. Trimming shortened V by 6 bases and J by 0 bases, and 14 bases separated the two germline ends. CDR3 length equals 15 residues. CDR3 in amino acids: CASSLGSGLNTEAFF. CDR3 sequence (DNA): TGTGCCAGCTCCCTGGGGTCCGGTCTGAACACTGAAGCTTTCTTT.

This clone was recorded a few times. This chain connects TRBV4-1 to TRBJ1-5, with D uncertain. The V and J ends lost 4 bases and 1 base respectively, with 14 bases between them. The CDR3 consists of 16 residues. Germline V gene sequence: CDR1 MGHRA, CDR2 YSYEKL. The DNA of the CDR3 is TGCGCCAGCAGCCTCCTACCGACCGTAAGCAATCAGCCCCAGCATTTT. Protein sequence: CASSLLPTVSNQPQHF.

V gene TRBV7-2 combines with J gene TRBJ1-2; unclear D gene. The CDR3 runs to 11 residues. Between the trimmed V and J ends, which lost 2 bases and 7 bases, there was a span of 5 bases. The germline CDR1 and CDR2 sequences are SGHTA and FQGNSA. CDR3 DNA sequence: TGTGCCAGCAGCTTATCTGCTGGCTACACCTTC. It translates to CASSLSAGYTF.

V gene TRBV5-1 combines with J gene TRBJ2-5; 8 bases fit TRBD1. V dropped 2 bases and J dropped 5; count of bases not matched to a gene: 5. CDR3 size: 14 residues. Germline V gene lookup returns CDR1 SGHRS and CDR2 YFSETQ. The DNA of the CDR3 is TGCGCCAGCAGCTTCAGGGGGCGCGAGGAGACCCAGTACTTC. Its translation: CASSFRGREETQYF.

The genes are TRBV28 and TRBJ2-1; D remains unclear. The germline V gene encodes CDR1 MDHEN and CDR2 SYDVKM. Trimming removed 7 bases at V and 0 bases at J, with 16 bases between. The CDR3 has 16 residues. The CDR3 bases are TGTGCCAGCAATTCGAGAGGCAGAAGCTCCTACAATGAGCAGTTCTTC. Translated, it gives CASNSRGRSSYNEQFF.

The chain couples TRBV27 to TRBJ2-7, with 9 bases aligning to TRBD1. Germline V lookup: CDR1 MNHEY, CDR2 SMNVEV (reference sequence). Germline trimming cut 5 bases from V and 2 bases from J; bases unmatched to any gene: 16. The CDR3 has 18 amino acids. The CDR3 nucleotides are TGTGCCAGCAGTCCTAACTCTCTCGGACAGGGGCGAACCTACGAGCAGTACTTC. Translation: CASSPNSLGQGRTYEQYF.

The J gene is TRBJ2-5, the V gene TRBV5-1, with 8 bases aligning to TRBD2. The V and J ends lost 3 bases and 5 bases, in that order; junction bases with no gene match: 6. CDR3 length: 14 residues. CDR1 is SGHRS, CDR2 YFSETQ, per germline. In nucleotides, the CDR3 is TGCGCCAGCAGCTCAGCGGGAGATGGCGAGACCCAGTACTTC. Protein: CASSSAGDGETQYF.

The V and J genes are TRBV10-3 and TRBJ1-2, with D unclear. The germline CDR1 and CDR2 sequences are ENHRY and SYGVKD. Trimming removed 0 bases at V and 8 bases at J, with 10 bases between. The CDR3 is 13 amino acids. The CDR3 coding sequence is TGTGCCATCAGTGAGTCTGGGCCGGACGGCTACACCTTC. Amino acids: CAISESGPDGYTF.

The chain is built from TRBV6-5 and TRBJ1-5; TRBD1 is a possible D gene (5 bases). Germline values: CDR1 MNHEY, CDR2 SVGAGI. Trimming pared 9 bases from V and 3 bases from J, leaving 12 bases between. This CDR3 has 13 amino acids. The CDR3 region has the DNA TGTGCCAGTGGGGCAGGGCTCAATCAGCCCCAGCATTTT. Translating it yields CASGAGLNQPQHF.

The chain has TRBV5-1 and TRBJ1-3; 9 bases line up with TRBD1. Germline CDR1 and CDR2: SGHRS and YFSETQ. The V and J ends lost 7 bases and 0 bases, in that order; junction bases with no gene match: 5. The CDR3 totals 15 residues. The CDR3 region is CASQTGGFSGNTIYF. As DNA, the CDR3 is TGCGCCAGCCAAACAGGGGGCTTCTCTGGAAACACCATATATTTT.

This sequence joins TRBV19 and TRBJ2-3; D possibly corresponds to TRBD1 (6 bases). The germline gives CDR1 LNHDA, CDR2 SQIVND (reference sequence). The CDR3 consists of 14 residues. The V end lost 8 bases, the J end lost 6 bases, and 18 bases lay between the germline ends. The CDR3 loop reads CASSKTGFFDTQYF. For the CDR3, the DNA is TGTGCCAGTTCGAAGACAGGATTTTTCGATACGCAGTATTTT. The whole variable domain, filled in from reference TRBV19 and TRBJ2-3, reads DGGITQSPKYLFRKEGQNVTLSCEQNLNHDAMYWYRQDPGQGLRLIYYSQIVNDFQKGDIAEGYSVSREKKESFPLTVTSAQKNPTAFYLCASSKTGFFDTQYFGPGTRLTVL.